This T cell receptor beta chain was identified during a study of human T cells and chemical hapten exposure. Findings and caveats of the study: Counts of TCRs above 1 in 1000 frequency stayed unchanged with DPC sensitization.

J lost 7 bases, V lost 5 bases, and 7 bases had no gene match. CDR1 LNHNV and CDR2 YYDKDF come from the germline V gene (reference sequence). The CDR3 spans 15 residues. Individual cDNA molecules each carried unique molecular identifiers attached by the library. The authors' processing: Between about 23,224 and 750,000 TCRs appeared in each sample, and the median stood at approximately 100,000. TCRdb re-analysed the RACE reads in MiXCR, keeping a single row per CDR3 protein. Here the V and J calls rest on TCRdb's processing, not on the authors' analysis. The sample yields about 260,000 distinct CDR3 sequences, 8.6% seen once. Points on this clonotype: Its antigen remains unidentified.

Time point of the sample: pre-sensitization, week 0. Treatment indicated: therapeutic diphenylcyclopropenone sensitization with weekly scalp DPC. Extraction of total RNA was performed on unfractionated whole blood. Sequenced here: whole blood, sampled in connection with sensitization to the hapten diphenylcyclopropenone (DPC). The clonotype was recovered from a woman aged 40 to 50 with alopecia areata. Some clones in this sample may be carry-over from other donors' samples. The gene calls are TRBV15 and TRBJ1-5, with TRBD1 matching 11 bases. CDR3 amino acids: CATSWGQGGKQPQHF. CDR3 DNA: TGTGCCACCAGCTGGGGACAGGGGGGGAAACAGCCCCAGCATTTT. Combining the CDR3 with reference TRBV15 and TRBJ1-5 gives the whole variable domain DAMVIQNPRYQVTQFGKPVTLSCSQTLNHNVMYWYQQKSSQAPKLLFHYYDKDFNNEADTPDNFQSRRPNTSFCFLDIRSPGLGDTAMYLCATSWGQGGKQPQHFGDGTRLSIL.